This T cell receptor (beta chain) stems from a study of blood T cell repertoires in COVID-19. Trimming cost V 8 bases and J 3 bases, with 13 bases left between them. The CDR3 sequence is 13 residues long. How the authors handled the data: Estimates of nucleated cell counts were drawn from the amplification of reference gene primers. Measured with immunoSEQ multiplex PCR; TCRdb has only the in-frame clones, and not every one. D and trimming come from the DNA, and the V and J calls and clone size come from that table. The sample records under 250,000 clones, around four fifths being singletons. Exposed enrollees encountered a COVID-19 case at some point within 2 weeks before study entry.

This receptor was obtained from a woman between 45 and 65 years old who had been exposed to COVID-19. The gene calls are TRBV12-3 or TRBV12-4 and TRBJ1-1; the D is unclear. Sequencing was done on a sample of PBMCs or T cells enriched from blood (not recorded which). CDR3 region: CASGVKRYTEAFF. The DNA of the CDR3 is TGTGCCAGCGGGGTGAAGCGGTACACTGAAGCTTTCTTT.